This entry concerns a single T cell receptor (beta chain). V gave up 2 bases and J gave up 5 bases; unmatched junction bases: 2. Germline V gene sequence: CDR1 ENHRY, CDR2 SYGVKD. The CDR3 sequence is 14 residues long. Reverse transcribing all isolated RNA meant expressed TCRB transcripts were sequenced. Profiled with immunoSEQ multiplex PCR; TCRdb holds only in-frame clones, not every one. The sample comprises more than 150,000 clones, 10% to 15% of which are singletons, and roughly 0.6% rests with the top ten. This specimen comes from a study of beta chain features in type 1 diabetes. The chain uses TRBV10-3 and TRBJ1-5; 8 bases map to TRBD1. Sequencing was carried out using central memory CD4+ T cells from blood. The source is a woman between 18 and 29 years old in good health. Here the CDR3 DNA reads TGTGCCATCAGTGAGGTGACAGGGGATCAGCCCCAGCATTTT. This codes for CAISEVTGDQPQHF.